What follows are 25 T cell receptor beta chains derived from one specimen sequenced in a study of OX40 agonist ivuxolimab in advanced cancers. Only in-frame clones appear in the TCRdb table, and some are missing; sequencing was by immunoSEQ multiplex PCR. Counted here are 50,000 to 70,000 clones, 75% to 90% occurring once; the ten biggest clones make up roughly 13%. This specimen was CD4+ or CD8+ T cells sorted from blood, taken in a trial of the OX40 agonist ivuxolimab. Receptors were obtained from an adult with an advanced solid tumor such as melanoma, head and neck, liver or kidney cancer.

The rearrangement joins TRBV14 to TRBJ2-7, with 7 positions matching TRBD2. This CDR3 has 14 amino acids. With 1 base clipped from V and 6 bases from J, the junction kept 6 bases outside the gene matches. Per the germline V gene, CDR1 is SGHDN and CDR2 is FVKESK. This CDR3 is CASSQGFTGGEQYF. The CDR3, as DNA: TGTGCCAGCAGCCAAGGATTTACGGGGGGCGAGCAGTACTTC.

The gene calls are TRBV6-1 and TRBJ2-1; 10 bases map to TRBD2. Germline V gene sequence: CDR1 MNHNS, CDR2 SASEGT. The CDR3 spans 15 residues. V was pared by 3 bases and J by 6 bases, with 5 bases of the junction left unmatched. In DNA form, the CDR3 reads TGTGCCAGCAGTGACCTAGCGGGAGCGGGCAATGAGCAGTTCTTC. Residues: CASSDLAGAGNEQFF.

This clone was seen only once. The chain recombines TRBV2 with TRBJ2-7; D may be TRBD1 (6 bases). The CDR3 runs 15 residues. Germline CDR1 and CDR2: SNHLY and FYNNEI. Trimming left V 6 bases short and J 3 bases short, with 18 bases between. The CDR3 nucleotides are TGTGCCAGCAGGTCCCCGGACAGTTGGGACTACGAGCAGTACTTC. This sequence encodes CASRSPDSWDYEQYF.

The chain links TRBV6-5 to TRBJ1-5; the match to TRBD1 covers 7 bases. There are 14 residues in the CDR3. The ends lost 6 bases at V and 1 base at J; junction bases unmatched: 3. Germline V gene data show CDR1 as MNHEY and CDR2 as SVGAGI. For the CDR3, the DNA is TGTGCCAGCAGGGAGGGGGCAAGCAATCAGCCCCAGCATTTT. Translating gives CASREGASNQPQHF.

This clone was detected only once. The chain combines TRBV27 with TRBJ1-4; 8 bases line up with TRBD1. Germline lookup yields CDR1 MNHEY and CDR2 SMNVEV (reference sequence). V trimming: 10 bases; J trimming: 5 bases; junction bases outside the gene matches: 6. This CDR3 is 13 amino acids long. Here the CDR3 DNA reads TGTGCCACCGCAGGGGGCCCCAATGAAAAACTGTTTTTT. Amino acid sequence: CATAGGPNEKLFF.

As DNA, the CDR3 is TGTGCCAGTGCGGCCGAGGGTTTTTTCAGTGGCTACACCTTC. It codes for CASAAEGFFSGYTF. The rearrangement joins TRBV19 to TRBJ1-2; D remains unclear. Deletions cut 8 bases from V and 7 bases from J, with 20 bases between. The germline CDR1 and CDR2 sequences are LNHDA and SQIVND (reference sequence). The length of the CDR3 is 14 residues.

V is TRBV7-6 and J is TRBJ2-5; TRBD2 is a possible D gene (6 bases). This CDR3 region has 16 residues. Trimming left V 0 bases short and J 4 bases short, with 15 bases between. Germline V CDR1 and CDR2: SGHVS, FNYEAQ. The CDR3 sequence is CASSLAPIGGRETQYF. The CDR3 nucleotides are TGTGCCAGCAGCTTAGCCCCCATCGGGGGAAGAGAGACCCAGTACTTC.

This rearrangement joins TRBV19 to TRBJ2-1; D gene uncertain. Trimming removed 11 bases from V and 5 bases from J, with 10 bases in between. The CDR3 extends over 11 amino acids. CDR1 is LNHDA and CDR2 is SQIVND in the germline V gene (reference sequence). For the CDR3, the DNA is TGTGCCTCCTCCTTCAACAATGAGCAGTTCTTC. Its translation is CASSFNNEQFF.

This sequence joins TRBV7-9 and TRBJ2-5, with D possibly matching TRBD1 (5 bases). From germline, CDR1 is SEHNR and CDR2 FQNEAQ (reference sequence). This CDR3 is 15 amino acids long. V was cut by 2 bases and J by 5 bases, with 15 bases left in between. The DNA for the CDR3 is TGTGCCAGCAGCTTAAGTATGGGGCGTAGTGAGACCCAGTACTTC. As protein: CASSLSMGRSETQYF.

The chain is built from TRBV10-3 and TRBJ2-5; D tentatively reads TRBD1 or TRBD2 (6 bases each). Trimming pared 2 bases from V and 5 bases from J, leaving 15 bases between. CDR1 is ENHRY and CDR2 is SYGVKD in the germline V gene. The CDR3 runs 15 residues. The CDR3 sequence is CAISEGGGAGETQYF. CDR3 in DNA: TGTGCCATCAGTGAGGGTGGGGGCGCGGGGGAGACCCAGTACTTC.

The chain is built from TRBV27 and TRBJ1-1; TRBD1 matches 9 bases. Germline CDR1 and CDR2: MNHEY and SMNVEV (reference sequence). Trimming removed 2 bases from V and 5 bases from J; junction bases left unmatched: 3. The CDR3 covers 14 residues. CDR3 in DNA: TGTGCCAGCAGTTTAGGGACAGGGAGGACTGAAGCTTTCTTT. Protein product: CASSLGTGRTEAFF.

This clone appeared a single time. The chain joins TRBV27 to TRBJ2-1; TRBD2 matches at 10 bases. The CDR3 is 16 amino acids. Per germline, CDR1 MNHEY and CDR2 SMNVEV (reference sequence). V dropped 2 bases and J dropped 6; count of bases not matched to a gene: 7. The CDR3 reads CASSLLLAGPGNEQFF. CDR3 nucleotide sequence: TGTGCCAGCAGTTTACTACTAGCGGGACCTGGCAATGAGCAGTTCTTC.

The chain couples TRBV27 to TRBJ2-1, with 8 bases matching TRBD2. Germline V gene lookup returns CDR1 MNHEY and CDR2 SMNVEV (reference sequence). V shed 6 bases and J 4 bases; nucleotides not matched to a gene: 8. The CDR3 is 15 residues long. The CDR3 region is CASSTTSGGYNEQFF. Here the CDR3 DNA reads TGTGCCAGCAGCACAACTAGCGGAGGGTACAATGAGCAGTTCTTC.

This rearrangement joins TRBV19 to TRBJ2-7, with a tentative D call TRBD2 (5 bases). Trimming took off 3 bases at V and 0 bases at J, with 9 bases between the two ends. Germline lookup yields CDR1 LNHDA and CDR2 SQIVND (reference sequence). The CDR3 has 14 amino acids. CDR3 sequence: CASSILGSSYEQYF. The CDR3 bases are TGTGCCAGTAGTATCCTTGGGAGCTCCTACGAGCAGTACTTC.

The chain carries TRBV6-6 and TRBJ2-1, with 7 bases aligning to TRBD1. The trim removed 2 bases at V and 0 bases at J, leaving 4 bases unmatched. Germline V gene sequence: CDR1 MNHNY, CDR2 SVGAGI (reference sequence). This CDR3 contains 16 residues. CDR3: CASSYEGASSYNEQFF. The CDR3 DNA is TGTGCCAGCAGTTACGAGGGGGCCAGCTCCTACAATGAGCAGTTCTTC.

This chain joins TRBV5-5 and TRBJ1-5; D unclear. Germline V gene sequence: CDR1 SGHKS, CDR2 YYEKEE (reference sequence). This CDR3 has 14 residues. The V gene lost 5 bases and the J gene lost 1 base, with 10 bases spanning the gap. CDR3 amino acids: CASSLTVSNQPQHF. The CDR3 nucleotides are TGTGCCAGCAGTTTGACGGTAAGCAATCAGCCCCAGCATTTT.

The J gene is TRBJ2-3, the V gene TRBV19, with 10 bases fitting TRBD2. The CDR3 sequence is 17 residues long. Germline loops: CDR1 LNHDA, CDR2 SQIVND (reference sequence). Unmatched junction bases numbered 12, after V lost 3 bases and J lost 6 bases. DNA of the CDR3: TGTGCCAGTAGTATCCCCCCCCCTCTAGCGGGGGATGATACGCAGTATTTT. This translates into CASSIPPPLAGDDTQYF. The complete variable domain, with remaining parts taken from reference TRBV19 and TRBJ2-3, reads DGGITQSPKYLFRKEGQNVTLSCEQNLNHDAMYWYRQDPGQGLRLIYYSQIVNDFQKGDIAEGYSVSREKKESFPLTVTSAQKNPTAFYLCASSIPPPLAGDDTQYFGPGTRLTVL.

V gene TRBV27 combines with J gene TRBJ2-5, with no clear D. Germline V CDR1 and CDR2: MNHEY, SMNVEV (reference sequence). The CDR3 covers 13 residues. Trimming left V 2 bases short and J 10 bases short, with 14 bases between. CDR3 nucleotides: TGTGCCAGCAGTTTACGGCCCCCTGCGGACCAGTACTTC. Translating gives CASSLRPPADQYF.

The chain employs TRBV27 and TRBJ2-1, with 8 bases matching TRBD2. Germline assignment: CDR1 MNHEY and CDR2 SMNVEV (reference sequence). The CDR3 extends over 16 amino acids. The V segment lost 4 bases and the J segment 6 bases; nucleotides outside the gene matches: 11. CDR3 loop: CASSSLTGGPFNEQFF. The CDR3, as DNA: TGTGCCAGCAGTTCCCTGACGGGAGGGCCGTTCAATGAGCAGTTCTTC.

V is TRBV19 and J is TRBJ1-2; 7 bases fit TRBD1. The CDR3 runs 11 residues. J gave up 4 bases and V 11 bases, and 4 bases lay outside the gene matches. Germline CDR1 is LNHDA and CDR2 is SQIVND (reference sequence). The CDR3 DNA follows: TGTGCCGGGTCAGGGGGCTATGGCTACACCTTC. It is translated as CAGSGGYGYTF.

Relative to its sample, this clone is medium-sized. This chain connects TRBV28 to TRBJ2-1; 12 bases are shared with TRBD2. V was pared by 2 bases and J by 10 bases, with 9 bases of the junction left unmatched. The V gene's germline CDR1 is MDHEN and CDR2 SYDVKM. This CDR3 is built from 16 residues. The CDR3 DNA reads TGTGCCAGCAGTTTACGACTAGCGGGAGTGATTAACGAGCAGTTCTTC. This gives the protein CASSLRLAGVINEQFF. Full variable domain (rest looked up from reference TRBV28 and TRBJ2-1): DVKVTQSSRYLVKRTGEKVFLECVQDMDHENMFWYRQDPGLGLRLIYFSYDVKMKEKGDIPEGYSVSREKKERFSLILESASTNQTSMYLCASSLRLAGVINEQFFGPGTRLTVL.

This clone has a single count. This rearrangement joins TRBV30 to TRBJ2-7, with TRBD2 as a possible D gene (5 bases). Trimming removed 2 bases at V and 0 bases at J, with 8 bases between. The germline V gene has CDR1 GTSNPN and CDR2 SVGIG (reference sequence). The CDR3 extends over 13 amino acids. The CDR3 nucleotides are TGTGCCTGGAGTTTAGGGAGCTCCTACGAGCAGTACTTC. Translating it yields CAWSLGSSYEQYF.

The CDR3 bases are TGTGCCAGCAGTTTAAGGGGGGCGCAGGGCTACACCTTC. It is translated as CASSLRGAQGYTF. The V and J genes are TRBV27 and TRBJ1-2; D might be TRBD1 (6 bases). The length of the CDR3 is 13 residues. Germline V lookup: CDR1 MNHEY, CDR2 SMNVEV (reference sequence). The V end was cut by 2 bases, the J end by 8 bases, with 12 bases between.

The V gene is TRBV9, the J gene TRBJ2-3; D may correspond to TRBD1 or TRBD2 (5 bases each). CDR3 length equals 17 residues. CDR1 and CDR2 (germline): SGDLS, YYNGEE. The V end lost 3 bases, the J end lost 1 base, and 18 bases lay between the germline ends. The CDR3, as DNA: TGTGCCAGCAGCGGAAATCCGGGACGAAGACGCACAGATACGCAGTATTTT. This codes for CASSGNPGRRRTDTQYF.

V is TRBV6-6 and J is TRBJ1-1; D uncertain. Germline V gene data show CDR1 as MNHNY and CDR2 as SVGAGI (reference sequence). The CDR3 contains 12 residues. Trimming cost V 8 bases and J 1 base, with 8 bases left between them. The CDR3 is CASGGGNTEAFF. In nucleotides, the CDR3 is TGTGCCAGCGGAGGAGGGAACACTGAAGCTTTCTTT.